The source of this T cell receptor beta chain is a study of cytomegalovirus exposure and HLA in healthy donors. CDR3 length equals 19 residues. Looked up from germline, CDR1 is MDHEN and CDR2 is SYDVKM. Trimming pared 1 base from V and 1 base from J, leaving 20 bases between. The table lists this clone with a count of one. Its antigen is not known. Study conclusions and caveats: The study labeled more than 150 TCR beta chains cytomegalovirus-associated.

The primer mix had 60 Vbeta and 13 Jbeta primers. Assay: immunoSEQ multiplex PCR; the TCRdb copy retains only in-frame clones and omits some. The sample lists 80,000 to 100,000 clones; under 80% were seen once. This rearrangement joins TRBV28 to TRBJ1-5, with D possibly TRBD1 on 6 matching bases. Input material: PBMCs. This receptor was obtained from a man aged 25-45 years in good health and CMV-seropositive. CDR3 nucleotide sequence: TGTGCCAGCAGTTTATCTCGGACAGCCACTATGGGCAGCAATCAGCCCCAGCATTTT. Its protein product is CASSLSRTATMGSNQPQHF.